This T cell receptor beta chain was retrieved from a study of blood T cell repertoires in COVID-19. Across the whole study: Italy, Spain and the United States were the sources of the convalescent and acute COVID-19 samples. PBMCs, B-cell-depleted T cells, or T cells provided the cDNA or gDNA that made up the material.

Per the original methods: Amplification with reference gene primers provided the estimates of nucleated cell counts. TCRdb's copy holds only in-frame clones and misses some; the assay was immunoSEQ multiplex PCR. V, J and clone size reflect that table, while D and trimming were determined from the DNA. This table has 55,000 to 90,000 clones, about 88% appearing once. This clonotype was obtained from a human donor in a cohort sampled during active COVID-19. The sample comprised peripheral blood.

CDR3 DNA sequence: TGTGCCAGCAGCAAAGAACTCACTAGCGGGAACCCTTACGAGCAGTACTTC. Protein sequence: CASSKELTSGNPYEQYF. The V gene is TRBV21-1, the J gene TRBJ2-7; the table's TRBD2 call for D was not verified on the DNA. TRBV21-1 is a pseudogene locus. CDR3 size: 17 residues.